The rows below give T cell receptor beta chains drawn from one sample of a study of shared clonotypes between healthy human individuals. Sequenced by immunoSEQ multiplex PCR; TCRdb stores in-frame clones only, minus some. The data show a few million clones, around 93% seen once. Material for sequencing was naive CD8+ T cells from PBMCs. These receptor sequences come from a man aged 18 to 30 in good health. Some clones in this sample may be carry-over from other donors' samples. Each CDR3 is given with its conserved first and last residue. Fields, in order: clone size, D gene, J gene, V gene, CDR3 protein, CDR3 DNA. D genes are given only for firm matches. A row's size may be missing; if present it is once, few, many or a size class.

-	TRBD2	TRBJ2-1	TRBV27	CASGVLAGQEHEQFF	TGTGCCAGCGGTGTACTAGCGGGACAGGAGCATGAGCAGTTCTTC
once	TRBD1	TRBJ1-1	TRBV6-1	CASSGTGARDTEAFF	TGTGCCAGCAGTGGGACAGGGGCCAGGGACACTGAAGCTTTCTTT
-	TRBD1	TRBJ1-2	TRBV10-3	CAISEPGQGGYTF	TGTGCCATCAGTGAGCCTGGACAGGGTGGCTACACCTTC
-	-	TRBJ2-7	TRBV2	CASSATGSSYEQYF	TGTGCCAGCAGTGCCACCGGGAGCTCCTACGAGCAGTACTTC
-	-	TRBJ2-7	TRBV5-1	CASSDSLASSYEQYF	TGCGCCAGCAGCGACTCGTTGGCGAGCTCCTACGAGCAGTACTTC
-	-	TRBJ2-1	TRBV6-1	CASSEFRGSSYNEQFF	TGTGCCAGCAGTGAATTTCGGGGCAGTTCCTACAATGAGCAGTTCTTC
-	-	TRBJ1-4	TRBV7-9	CASSPTYRSEHEKLFF	TGTGCCAGCAGCCCGACCTACAGGAGTGAGCATGAAAAACTGTTTTTT
-	-	TRBJ1-1	TRBV28	CASIPTWEGGTEAFF	TGTGCCAGCATACCGACCTGGGAGGGTGGGACTGAAGCTTTCTTT
-	TRBD2	TRBJ2-1	TRBV7-2	CASSTTSGSFYEQFF	TGTGCCAGCAGCACCACTAGCGGGAGTTTTTATGAGCAGTTCTTC
-	TRBD2	TRBJ2-2	TRBV4-3	CASSLGLAGGPGAGELFF	TGCGCCAGCAGCCTCGGACTAGCGGGAGGGCCGGGCGCCGGGGAGCTGTTTTTT
-	-	TRBJ1-3	TRBV28	CASSLLGIARGNTIYF	TGTGCCAGCAGTTTATTGGGGATTGCCCGCGGAAACACCATATATTTT
-	-	TRBJ1-6	TRBV2	CASSVSDDGWSPLHF	TGTGCCAGCAGTGTCTCGGACGATGGTTGGTCACCCCTCCACTTT
-	-	TRBJ2-7	TRBV5-4	CASSHRDSYEQYF	TGTGCCAGCTCGCACCGGGACTCCTACGAGCAGTACTTC
-	TRBD2	TRBJ2-7	TRBV10-3	CAISEVASGRSYEQYF	TGTGCCATCAGTGAGGTGGCTAGCGGGAGGTCCTACGAGCAGTACTTC
-	-	TRBJ2-1	TRBV27	CASSLNRVGYNEQFF	TGTGCCAGCAGTTTGAACAGGGTTGGCTACAATGAGCAGTTCTTC
-	-	TRBJ1-4	TRBV7-9	CASSYVQATNEKLFF	TGTGCCAGCAGCTACGTACAGGCAACTAATGAAAAACTGTTTTTT
-	-	TRBJ2-7	TRBV7-9	CASSFEGTTYEQYF	TGTGCCAGCAGCTTTGAGGGTACCACCTACGAGCAGTACTTC
-	TRBD2	TRBJ2-7	TRBV7-8	CASSPQLGGSPTYEQYF	TGTGCCAGCAGCCCACAACTCGGCGGGAGCCCTACCTACGAGCAGTACTTC
-	-	TRBJ1-1	TRBV30	CAWSLTIGRRGSNTEAFF	TGTGCCTGGAGTTTAACCATAGGACGACGAGGGTCGAACACTGAAGCTTTCTTT
-	TRBD1	TRBJ1-2	TRBV5-1	CASSLMGDRANYGYTF	TGCGCCAGCAGCTTGATGGGGGACAGGGCCAACTATGGCTACACCTTC
-	TRBD2	TRBJ2-3	TRBV11-2	CASSLDPAGKYTDTQYF	TGTGCCAGCAGCTTAGATCCAGCGGGGAAATACACAGATACGCAGTATTTT
-	-	TRBJ1-1	TRBV6-1	CASKLEGGVPEAFF	TGTGCCAGCAAGCTGGAGGGAGGGGTACCTGAAGCTTTCTTT